This is a list of T cell receptor beta chains from one sample in a study of blood T cells in healthy people across ages. TCRdb re-called the 5' RACE reads with MiXCR, one entry per CDR3 protein. The table shows 1.5 million to 2 million distinct CDR3 sequences, with roughly two fifths occurring only once. Sequences were obtained from blood. These receptors came from a human donor in good health. Each CDR3 is given with its conserved first and last residue. Each record gives: J gene, clone size, V gene, D gene, CDR3 DNA, CDR3 protein. D genes are given only for firm matches. The size field is filled for only some rows; it gives once, few, many or a size class.

TRBJ1-1 | . | TRBV29-1 | TRBD1 | TGCAGCGTTGAAGCTCAGGGGGCCGACACTGAAGCTTTCTTT | CSVEAQGADTEAFF
TRBJ1-4 | . | TRBV11-2 | . | TGTGCCAGCAGCTTAGAGGCGGAAAAACTGTTTTTT | CASSLEAEKLFF
TRBJ1-2 | . | TRBV27 | . | TGTGCCAGCAGTTTTCAGGAGCCTGGCTATGGCTACACCTTC | CASSFQEPGYGYTF
TRBJ1-2 | few | TRBV12-3/TRBV12-4 | . | TGTGCCAGAAACAGAACCCTCTATGGCTACACCTTC | CARNRTLYGYTF
TRBJ2-7 | few | TRBV12-3/TRBV12-4 | . | TGTGCCAGCACCCTGACAGGAACCTACGAGCAGTACTTC | CASTLTGTYEQYF
TRBJ2-7 | many | TRBV12-3/TRBV12-4 | . | TGTGCCAGCAGTTCCTTACAAAACTCCTACGAGCAGTACTTC | CASSSLQNSYEQYF
TRBJ2-7 | once | TRBV25-1 | . | TGTGCCAGCAGTGATCGAAGGGGGAACTACGAGCAGTACTTC | CASSDRRGNYEQYF
TRBJ2-7 | few | TRBV6-2/TRBV6-3 | . | TGTGCCACGATCAAACGGCGTTTCACCCCCGGCGAGCAGTACTTC | CATIKRRFTPGEQYF
TRBJ2-3 | . | TRBV6-6 | . | TGTGCCAGCAGTGACTTCGATACGCAGTATTTT | CASSDFDTQYF
TRBJ1-4 | few | TRBV20-1 | . | TGCAGTGCTAGTGGGGGATTTTATGAAAAACTGTTTTTT | CSASGGFYEKLFF
TRBJ1-1 | . | TRBV10-3 | . | TGTGCCAGCAGTGACGGCAGGGCAACTGAAGCTTTCTTT | CASSDGRATEAFF
TRBJ1-4 | few | TRBV6-6 | . | TGTGCCAGCAGTCGGGGGGCAGCCTTAAATGAAAAACTGTTTTTT | CASSRGAALNEKLFF
TRBJ1-2 | . | TRBV6-6 | . | TGTGCCAGCAGTTACTCGAACGACAGAGGCTATGGCTACACCTTC | CASSYSNDRGYGYTF
TRBJ1-1 | . | TRBV6-5 | TRBD1 | TGTGCCAGCAGTTACCCCCGGGACAGGGGGAACACTGAAGCTTTCTTT | CASSYPRDRGNTEAFF
TRBJ2-1 | . | TRBV14 | TRBD2 | TGTGCCAGCAGCCAAGTCGGTAGCGGGGGGCGGAATGAGCAGTTCTTC | CASSQVGSGGRNEQFF
TRBJ2-1 | few | TRBV25-1 | TRBD1 | TGTGCCAGCATACAGGGGGGATCCTACAATGAGCAGTTCTTC | CASIQGGSYNEQFF
TRBJ2-7 | . | TRBV5-1 | . | TGCGCCAGCAGCTTGGCCGGGGTCCGGTTTTTTGAACCTGCGGGGGAGCAGTACTTC | CASSLAGVRFFEPAGEQYF
TRBJ2-3 | . | TRBV9 | . | TGTGCCAGCAGCGTATCTTCGGGAACCCTCGGAGATACGCAGTATTTT | CASSVSSGTLGDTQYF
TRBJ1-6 | few | TRBV20-1 | . | TGCAGTGCTATTGCGGAGATCGCCTCACCCCTCCACTTT | CSAIAEIASPLHF
TRBJ2-5 | . | TRBV12-3/TRBV12-4 | . | TGTGCCAGCAGTAATATACGGGAGACCCAGTACTTC | CASSNIRETQYF
TRBJ2-7 | . | TRBV9 | . | TGTGCCAGCAGCCCGTTGACAGCATCCTACGAGCAGTACTTC | CASSPLTASYEQYF
TRBJ1-2 | few | TRBV6-6 | . | TGTGCCAGCAGTTACACCAGGGCGCCCGACGGCTACACCTTC | CASSYTRAPDGYTF
TRBJ2-7 | few | TRBV29-1 | TRBD2 | TGCAGCGTTGATGGGCTAGCGGGGAAGCAGTACTTC | CSVDGLAGKQYF
TRBJ2-7 | . | TRBV7-2 | TRBD1 | TGTGCCAGCAGCTTACTTGGACAGGGAAACGAGCAGTACTTC | CASSLLGQGNEQYF
TRBJ2-5 | . | TRBV12-3/TRBV12-4 | . | TGTGTCAGCAGTCTATGGGACCGAGAGACCCAGTACTTC | CVSSLWDRETQYF
TRBJ1-1 | few | TRBV20-1 | . | TGCAGTGCTAGAGGGGGCTGGGTTATGAACACTGAAGCTTTCTTT | CSARGGWVMNTEAFF
TRBJ2-3 | . | TRBV7-9 | TRBD1 | TGTGCCACCTCACCCGGGACAGGGTTTTCGGATACGCAGTATTTT | CATSPGTGFSDTQYF
TRBJ2-2 | . | TRBV10-3 | . | TGTGCCATCAGTGACGGAGATATCGGGGAGCTGTTTTTT | CAISDGDIGELFF
TRBJ1-6 | many | TRBV20-1 | . | TGCAGTGCTCCCCCCGCGGGTAATTCACCCCTCCACTTT | CSAPPAGNSPLHF
TRBJ2-7 | . | TRBV28 | . | TGTGCCAGCAGTTCCCCGGGGCCTGGAACCTACGAGCAGTACTTC | CASSSPGPGTYEQYF
TRBJ1-1 | once | TRBV6-2/TRBV6-3 | . | TGTGCCAGCAGTTACTCGAAGGTACGGCGGGGGCGAGTTACTGAAGCTTTCTTT | CASSYSKVRRGRVTEAFF
TRBJ2-7 | . | TRBV10-3 | . | TGTGCCATCAGTCCTAACCGGGGCAGGGCCTCCTACGAGCAGTACTTC | CAISPNRGRASYEQYF
TRBJ1-2 | few | TRBV7-2 | . | TGTGCCAGCAGCTTATCGGAACTGATGCTATATGGCTACACCTTC | CASSLSELMLYGYTF